These 3 T cell receptor beta chains were sequenced from one sample in a study of blood T cell repertoires in COVID-19. Here immunoSEQ multiplex PCR was the method, and the copy in TCRdb shows in-frame clones only, minus some. The data contain 100,000 or so clones, 75% to 85% of them singletons. Sequencing input: peripheral blood. Receptor source: a human donor in a cohort sampled during active COVID-19.

The chain is built from TRBV27 and TRBJ2-7; 10 bases align to TRBD1. The CDR3 covers 16 residues. Germline V lookup: CDR1 MNHEY, CDR2 SMNVEV (reference sequence). V shed 0 bases and J 2 bases; nucleotides not matched to a gene: 4. The CDR3: CASSLSGQGSTYEQYF. DNA for the CDR3: TGTGCCAGCAGTTTATCGGGACAGGGGTCCACCTACGAGCAGTACTTC.

The CDR3 loop is CASSPGLLGGGYTF. DNA for the CDR3: TGTGCCAGCAGCCCGGGCCTATTAGGGGGTGGCTACACCTTC. The J gene is TRBJ1-2, the V gene TRBV7-3; possible D gene TRBD1, 6 bases. Trimming cost V 5 bases and J 7 bases, with 17 bases left between them. This CDR3 region has 14 residues. Germline V gene data show CDR1 as SGHTA and CDR2 as FQGTGA.

The chain couples TRBV6-6 to TRBJ2-5; D perhaps matches TRBD2 (6 bases). The V gene lost 5 bases and the J gene lost 4 bases, with 14 bases spanning the gap. In germline, CDR1 is MNHNY, CDR2 SVGAGI (reference sequence). The CDR3 has 14 amino acids. The CDR3 spells CASSRERARETQYF. Written as DNA, the CDR3 is TGTGCCAGCAGTCGGGAGAGGGCAAGAGAGACCCAGTACTTC.